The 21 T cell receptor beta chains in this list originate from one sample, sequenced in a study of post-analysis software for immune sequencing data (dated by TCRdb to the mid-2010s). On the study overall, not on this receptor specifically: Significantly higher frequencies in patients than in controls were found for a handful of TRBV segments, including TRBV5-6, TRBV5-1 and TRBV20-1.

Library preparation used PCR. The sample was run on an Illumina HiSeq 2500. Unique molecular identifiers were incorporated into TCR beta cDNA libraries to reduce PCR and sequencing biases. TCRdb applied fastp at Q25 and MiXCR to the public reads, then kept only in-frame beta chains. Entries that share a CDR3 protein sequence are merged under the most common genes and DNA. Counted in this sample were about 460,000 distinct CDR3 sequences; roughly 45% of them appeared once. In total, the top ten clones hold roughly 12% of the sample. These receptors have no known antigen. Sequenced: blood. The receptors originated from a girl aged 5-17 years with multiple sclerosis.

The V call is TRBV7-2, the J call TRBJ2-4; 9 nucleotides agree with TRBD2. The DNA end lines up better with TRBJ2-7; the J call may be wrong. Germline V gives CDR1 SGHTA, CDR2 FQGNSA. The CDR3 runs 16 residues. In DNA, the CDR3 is TGTGCCAGCAGCCCAGGGGCGGGAGGGCCTTCCTACGAGCAGTACTTC. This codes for CASSPGAGGPSYEQYF.

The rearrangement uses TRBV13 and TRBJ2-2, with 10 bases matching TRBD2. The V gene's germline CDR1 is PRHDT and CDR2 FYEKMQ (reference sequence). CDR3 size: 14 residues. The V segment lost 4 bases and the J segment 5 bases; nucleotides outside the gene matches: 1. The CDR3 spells CASSSGLATGELFF. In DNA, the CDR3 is TGTGCCAGCAGCTCGGGACTAGCGACCGGGGAGCTGTTTTTT.

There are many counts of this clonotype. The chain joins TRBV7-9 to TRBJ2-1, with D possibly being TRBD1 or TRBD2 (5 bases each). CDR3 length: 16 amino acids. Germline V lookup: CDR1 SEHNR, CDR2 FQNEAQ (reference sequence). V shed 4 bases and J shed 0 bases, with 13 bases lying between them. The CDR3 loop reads CASSSRDGSSYNEQFF. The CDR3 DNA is TGTGCCAGCAGCTCCCGGGACGGTAGCTCCTACAATGAGCAGTTCTTC. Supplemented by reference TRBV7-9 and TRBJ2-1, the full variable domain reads DTGVSQNPRHKITKRGQNVTFRCDPISEHNRLYWYRQTLGQGPEFLTYFQNEAQLEKSRLLSDRFSAERPKGSFSTLEIQRTEQGDSAMYLCASSSRDGSSYNEQFFGPGTRLTVL.

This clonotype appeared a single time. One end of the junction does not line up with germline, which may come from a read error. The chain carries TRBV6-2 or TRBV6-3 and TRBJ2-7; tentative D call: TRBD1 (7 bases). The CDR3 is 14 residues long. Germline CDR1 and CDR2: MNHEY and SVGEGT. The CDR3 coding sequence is TGTGCCAGCAGGTACTCGTCAGGGGGGTACGAGCAGTACTTC. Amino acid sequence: CASRYSSGGYEQYF.

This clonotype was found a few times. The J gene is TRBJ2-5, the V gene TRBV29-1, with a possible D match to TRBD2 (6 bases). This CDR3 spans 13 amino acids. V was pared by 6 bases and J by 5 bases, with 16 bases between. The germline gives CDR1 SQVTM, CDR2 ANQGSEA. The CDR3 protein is CSVRGRFGETQYF. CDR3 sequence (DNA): TGCAGCGTGCGGGGACGGTTTGGGGAGACCCAGTACTTC.

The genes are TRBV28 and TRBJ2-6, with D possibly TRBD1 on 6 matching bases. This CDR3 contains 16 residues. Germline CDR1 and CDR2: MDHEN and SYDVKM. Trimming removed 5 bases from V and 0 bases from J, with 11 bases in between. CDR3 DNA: TGTGCCAGCAGTCCCGGACAGTTCTCTGGGGCCAACGTCCTGACTTTC. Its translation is CASSPGQFSGANVLTF.

CDR3 sequence: CSAEAGDYEQYF. CDR3 bases: TGCAGTGCCGAAGCGGGAGACTACGAGCAGTACTTC. The genes are TRBV20-1 and TRBJ2-7; 8 bases align to TRBD2. J lost 3 bases, V lost 6 bases, and 4 bases had no gene match. Germline CDR1 is DFQATT and CDR2 is SNEGSKA (reference sequence). This CDR3 has 12 amino acids.

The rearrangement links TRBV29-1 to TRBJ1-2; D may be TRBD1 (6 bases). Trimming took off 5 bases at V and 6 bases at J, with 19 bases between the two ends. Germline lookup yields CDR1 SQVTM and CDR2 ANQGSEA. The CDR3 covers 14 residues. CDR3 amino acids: CSVFKRQEEDGYTF. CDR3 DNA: TGCAGCGTTTTTAAGCGACAGGAGGAAGATGGCTACACCTTC.

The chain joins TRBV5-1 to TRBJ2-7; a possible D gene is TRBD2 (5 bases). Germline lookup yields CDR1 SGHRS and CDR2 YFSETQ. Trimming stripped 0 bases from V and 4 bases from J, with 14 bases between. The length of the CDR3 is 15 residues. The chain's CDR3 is CASSLDASWRYEQYF. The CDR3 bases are TGCGCCAGCAGCTTGGACGCTAGCTGGAGATACGAGCAGTACTTC.

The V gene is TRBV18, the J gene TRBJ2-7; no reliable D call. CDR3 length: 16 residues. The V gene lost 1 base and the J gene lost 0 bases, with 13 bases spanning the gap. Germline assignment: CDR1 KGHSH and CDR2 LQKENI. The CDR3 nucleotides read TGTGCCAGCTCACCACGGGCAGATCGGAGCTCCTACGAGCAGTACTTC. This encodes CASSPRADRSSYEQYF.

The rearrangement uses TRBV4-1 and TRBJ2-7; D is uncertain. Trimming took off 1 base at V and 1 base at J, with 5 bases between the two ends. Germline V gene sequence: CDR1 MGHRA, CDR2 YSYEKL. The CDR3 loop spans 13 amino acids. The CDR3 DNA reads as TGCGCCAGCAGCCAAGTCGAGTCCTACGAGCAGTACGTC. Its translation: CASSQVESYEQYV.

CDR3 protein: CSVNTLAGGKDTQYF. CDR3 nucleotide sequence: TGCAGCGTAAACACCTTGGCGGGAGGTAAAGATACGCAGTATTTT. This chain connects TRBV29-1 to TRBJ2-3, with 8 bases aligning to TRBD2. Germline-derived CDR1 and CDR2 are SQVTM and ANQGSEA. The junction had 13 bases not matched to a gene; V was cut back by 6 bases and J by 5 bases. There are 15 residues in the CDR3.

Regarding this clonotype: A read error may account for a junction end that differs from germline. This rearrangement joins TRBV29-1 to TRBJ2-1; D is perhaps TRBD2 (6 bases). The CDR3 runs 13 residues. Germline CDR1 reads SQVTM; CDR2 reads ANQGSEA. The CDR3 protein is CSVESGAGNAQFF. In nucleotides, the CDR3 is TGCAGCGTTGAAAGCGGAGCGGGCAATGCGCAGTTCTTC.

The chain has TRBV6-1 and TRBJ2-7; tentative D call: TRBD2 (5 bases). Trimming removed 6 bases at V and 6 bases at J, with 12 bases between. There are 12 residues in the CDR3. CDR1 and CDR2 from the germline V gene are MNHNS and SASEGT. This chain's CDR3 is CASRLDPAEQYF. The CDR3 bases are TGTGCCAGCAGACTAGACCCAGCCGAGCAGTACTTC.

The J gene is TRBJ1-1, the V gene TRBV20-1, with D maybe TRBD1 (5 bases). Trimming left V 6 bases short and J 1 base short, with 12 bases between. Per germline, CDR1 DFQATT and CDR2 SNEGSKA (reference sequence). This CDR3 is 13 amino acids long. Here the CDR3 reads CSATQGPNTEAFF. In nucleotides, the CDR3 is TGCAGTGCAACCCAGGGACCGAACACTGAAGCTTTCTTT.

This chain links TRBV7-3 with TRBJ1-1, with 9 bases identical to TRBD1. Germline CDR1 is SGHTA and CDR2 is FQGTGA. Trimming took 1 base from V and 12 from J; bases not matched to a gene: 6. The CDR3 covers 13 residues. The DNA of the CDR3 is TGTGCCAGCAGCTTAATAGGGACAGGGATAACTTTCTTT. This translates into CASSLIGTGITFF.

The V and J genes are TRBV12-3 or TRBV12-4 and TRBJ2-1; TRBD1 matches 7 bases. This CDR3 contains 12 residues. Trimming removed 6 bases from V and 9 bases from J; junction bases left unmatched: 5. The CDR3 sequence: CASRRQGSEQFF. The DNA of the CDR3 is TGTGCCAGCAGACGACAGGGCTCTGAGCAGTTCTTC.

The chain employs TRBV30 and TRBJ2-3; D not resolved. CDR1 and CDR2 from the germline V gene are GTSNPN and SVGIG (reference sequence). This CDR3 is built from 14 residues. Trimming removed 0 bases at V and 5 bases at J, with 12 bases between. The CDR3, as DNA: TGTGCCTGGAGTGTACCCTACAGAGGAGATACGCAGTATTTT. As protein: CAWSVPYRGDTQYF.

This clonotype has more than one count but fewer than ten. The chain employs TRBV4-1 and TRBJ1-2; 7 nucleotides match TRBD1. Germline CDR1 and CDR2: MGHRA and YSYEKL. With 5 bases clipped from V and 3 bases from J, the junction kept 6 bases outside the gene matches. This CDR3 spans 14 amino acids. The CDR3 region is CASSTRQGDYGYTF. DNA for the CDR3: TGCGCCAGCAGCACCCGACAGGGAGACTATGGCTACACCTTC.

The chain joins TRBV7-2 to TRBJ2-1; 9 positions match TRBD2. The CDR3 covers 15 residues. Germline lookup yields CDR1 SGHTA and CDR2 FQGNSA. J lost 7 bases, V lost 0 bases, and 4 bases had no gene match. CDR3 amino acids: CASSLADSGSNEQFF. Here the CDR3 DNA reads TGTGCCAGCAGCTTAGCCGATAGCGGGAGTAATGAGCAGTTCTTC.

CDR3 bases: TGTGCCATCAGTGACGCCGGGGAGCAGTACTTC. This translates into CAISDAGEQYF. The chain recombines TRBV10-3 with TRBJ2-7, with D unresolved. V dropped 3 bases and J dropped 7 bases, with 7 bases sitting between them. The CDR3 is 11 amino acids. Germline values: CDR1 ENHRY, CDR2 SYGVKD.